Listed below are T cell receptor beta chains from one sample, sequenced in a study of Ad26.COV2.S vaccination and SARS-CoV-2 variants. Data came from immunoSEQ multiplex PCR; TCRdb stores just in-frame clones and leaves some out. The table records hundreds of thousands of clones, 80% to 90% of them present only once. The sequencing used peripheral blood, collected in a trial of Ad26.COV2.S vaccine versus placebo. These receptors came from a person between 18 and 65 years old who received the Ad26.COV2.S COVID-19 vaccine or a placebo. Both conserved end residues are part of each CDR3. The order of the fields is clone size, D gene, V gene, J gene, CDR3 DNA, CDR3 protein. A D gene is named only where the DNA matches it firmly. Size tells how often a clone was seen (once, few, many) or the class of an expanded clone, and some rows leave it out.

clone_size: -; d_call: TRBD1; v_call: TRBV7-9; j_call: TRBJ1-4; cdr3_nt: TGTGCCAGCAGCAGACAGGGGGGAGAAAAACTGTTTTTT; cdr3_aa: CASSRQGGEKLFF
clone_size: -; d_call: TRBD1; v_call: TRBV11-2; j_call: TRBJ1-5; cdr3_nt: TGTGCCAGCAGCTTAGGGGGACAGGGTTTTCAGCCCCAGCATTTT; cdr3_aa: CASSLGGQGFQPQHF
clone_size: -; d_call: TRBD1; v_call: TRBV12-3/TRBV12-4; j_call: TRBJ1-3; cdr3_nt: TGTGCCAGCAGCCAGGGGGCTGGAAACACCATATATTTT; cdr3_aa: CASSQGAGNTIYF
clone_size: -; d_call: -; v_call: TRBV12-3/TRBV12-4; j_call: TRBJ1-3; cdr3_nt: TGTGCCAGTGGGATATCCTCTGGAAACACCATATATTTT; cdr3_aa: CASGISSGNTIYF
clone_size: -; d_call: TRBD2; v_call: TRBV27; j_call: TRBJ2-4; cdr3_nt: TGTGCCAGCAGTTTCCAGCGGGGGGCCAAAAACATTCAGTACTTC; cdr3_aa: CASSFQRGAKNIQYF
clone_size: -; d_call: -; v_call: TRBV29-1; j_call: TRBJ2-5; cdr3_nt: TGCAGCGTTGAAGATCGGGGACACTTTATAGAGACCCAGTACTTC; cdr3_aa: CSVEDRGHFIETQYF
clone_size: -; d_call: TRBD2; v_call: TRBV2; j_call: TRBJ2-1; cdr3_nt: TGTGCCAGCAGTATTCTCACGGGGGGTTCCTACAATGAGCAGTTCTTC; cdr3_aa: CASSILTGGSYNEQFF
clone_size: -; d_call: TRBD1; v_call: TRBV5-3; j_call: TRBJ1-6; cdr3_nt: TGTGCCAGAAGCCCCGAAGACAGACAGGGCGTGTACAATTCACCCCTCCACTTT; cdr3_aa: CARSPEDRQGVYNSPLHF
clone_size: -; d_call: TRBD1; v_call: TRBV5-1; j_call: TRBJ1-2; cdr3_nt: TGCGCCAGCAGCTTGGAGACAGGGGGTAACTATGGCTACACCTTC; cdr3_aa: CASSLETGGNYGYTF
clone_size: -; d_call: -; v_call: TRBV27; j_call: TRBJ2-6; cdr3_nt: TGTGCCAGCAGTTTATTAGGGACTGGGGCCAACGTCCTGACTTTC; cdr3_aa: CASSLLGTGANVLTF
clone_size: -; d_call: -; v_call: TRBV18; j_call: TRBJ2-7; cdr3_nt: TGTGCCAGCTCAACGCTTCAGGGGAACGAGCAGTACTTC; cdr3_aa: CASSTLQGNEQYF
clone_size: -; d_call: TRBD2; v_call: TRBV4-3; j_call: TRBJ2-3; cdr3_nt: TGCGCCAGCAGCCCACTAGCGGGCGGGATAGATACGCAGTATTTT; cdr3_aa: CASSPLAGGIDTQYF
clone_size: once; d_call: -; v_call: TRBV5-6; j_call: TRBJ2-7; cdr3_nt: TGTGCCAGCAGCTTGGATGGTGCCTACGAGCAGTACTTC; cdr3_aa: CASSLDGAYEQYF
clone_size: -; d_call: -; v_call: TRBV27; j_call: TRBJ2-2; cdr3_nt: TGTGCCAGCCGGGGACACAGTAACACCGGGGAGCTGTTTTTT; cdr3_aa: CASRGHSNTGELFF
clone_size: -; d_call: TRBD1; v_call: TRBV7-6; j_call: TRBJ2-1; cdr3_nt: TGTGCCAGCAGCTTAGCCCCGGGACAGGGGTCCTACAATGAGCAGTTCTTC; cdr3_aa: CASSLAPGQGSYNEQFF
clone_size: -; d_call: -; v_call: TRBV12-3/TRBV12-4; j_call: TRBJ1-4; cdr3_nt: TGTGCCAGCAGTTGGGACAAAAATGAAAAACTGTTTTTT; cdr3_aa: CASSWDKNEKLFF
clone_size: -; d_call: -; v_call: TRBV16; j_call: TRBJ2-5; cdr3_nt: TGTGCCAGCAGCCCTCAGGAGACCCAGTACTTC; cdr3_aa: CASSPQETQYF
clone_size: -; d_call: -; v_call: TRBV5-5; j_call: TRBJ2-7; cdr3_nt: TGTGCCAGCAGCGCCCTAGGCGAAAGGGCTGCCTACGAGCAGTACTTC; cdr3_aa: CASSALGERAAYEQYF
clone_size: -; d_call: -; v_call: TRBV10-1; j_call: TRBJ2-3; cdr3_nt: TGCGCCAGCAGTGACACAGGCTTCACAGATACGCAGTATTTT; cdr3_aa: CASSDTGFTDTQYF
clone_size: -; d_call: -; v_call: TRBV13; j_call: TRBJ2-3; cdr3_nt: TGTGCCAGCAGCTTAGGAGCAGGCACAGATACGCAGTATTTT; cdr3_aa: CASSLGAGTDTQYF